One and the same sample provided the 9 T cell receptor beta chains below, sequenced in a study of CD8 T cells in Susac syndrome. A quantity of about 0.45 to 1 ug RNA underwent reverse transcription using random hexamers. TCRdb redid the calling of the immunoSEQ multiplex PCR reads with MiXCR, one entry per CDR3 protein. The table records 170,000 or so distinct CDR3 sequences, 94% of them present only once. The sequencing sample was made of CD4+ T cells from PBMCs. These receptors all stem from a human donor with Susac syndrome.

V and J are TRBV7-9 and TRBJ2-7, with 7 nucleotides matching TRBD1. The CDR3 extends over 15 amino acids. V lost 4 bases, J lost 3 bases, and 9 bases stayed unmatched. CDR1 is SEHNR and CDR2 is FQNEAQ in the germline V gene (reference sequence). The CDR3 DNA is TGTGCCAGCAGCTCCCGGGCAGGGGGTTTCTACGAGCAGTACTTC. Translating it yields CASSSRAGGFYEQYF.

V gene TRBV7-2 combines with J gene TRBJ1-3, with TRBD1 matching 9 bases. V dropped 4 bases and J dropped 0; count of bases not matched to a gene: 4. There are 16 residues in the CDR3. From germline, CDR1 is SGHTA and CDR2 FQGNSA. CDR3 nucleotide sequence: TGTGCCAGCAGCTCAGGGACAGGGAGCTCTGGAAACACCATATATTTT. Its protein product is CASSSGTGSSGNTIYF.

The rearrangement joins TRBV12-3 or TRBV12-4 to TRBJ1-2, with D tentatively TRBD1 (6 bases). There are 14 residues in the CDR3. The ends were cut back, 6 bases at V and 2 bases at J, with 13 bases in the middle. In DNA, the CDR3 is TGTGCCAGCAGCTCCCATGGACAGAACTATGGCTACACCTTC. It translates to CASSSHGQNYGYTF.

The sample holds one count of this clonotype. V and J are TRBV7-3 and TRBJ1-1, with 7 bases lining up with TRBD1. This CDR3 has 12 amino acids. Losses at the gene ends were 2 bases for V and 11 bases for J; bases not matched to a gene: 5. CDR1 is SGHTA, CDR2 FQGTGA, per germline. Here the CDR3 reads CASSLDGQVAFF. CDR3 coding DNA: TGTGCCAGCAGCTTAGACGGACAGGTGGCTTTCTTT.

In nucleotides, the CDR3 is TGCAGCGTTAATGGGTTAGCCAAAAACATTCAGTACTTC. Translating gives CSVNGLAKNIQYF. The chain joins TRBV29-1 to TRBJ2-4; no firm D call. This CDR3 spans 13 amino acids. Germline V gene lookup returns CDR1 SQVTM and CDR2 ANQGSEA. V lost 5 bases, J lost 0 bases, and 8 bases lay in between.

This CDR3 reads CSAAWAAQETQYF. CDR3 coding DNA: TGCAGCGCCGCTTGGGCCGCACAAGAGACCCAGTACTTC. This rearrangement joins TRBV29-1 to TRBJ2-5, with D hard to call. The germline V gene encodes CDR1 SQVTM and CDR2 ANQGSEA. There are 13 residues in the CDR3. Trimming cost V 7 bases and J 2 bases, with 14 bases left between them.

This sequence joins TRBV3-1 and TRBJ2-5; a possible D gene is TRBD1 (6 bases). V gave up 0 bases and J gave up 5 bases, with 19 bases separating them. CDR3 length: 17 amino acids. CDR1 and CDR2 (germline): LGHDT, YNNKEL (reference sequence). The CDR3 DNA sequence: TGTGCCAGCAGCCAAGATATGGACAGACGGTCCGGGGAGACCCAGTACTTC. This translates into CASSQDMDRRSGETQYF.

This chain links TRBV14 with TRBJ1-6; D not resolved. Germline-derived CDR1 and CDR2 are SGHDN and FVKESK. Trimming removed 0 bases from V and 13 bases from J, with 10 bases in between. The CDR3 has 13 amino acids. CDR3 sequence reads: CASSQDTGAPLHF. The CDR3 bases are TGTGCCAGCAGCCAAGATACGGGTGCTCCCCTCCACTTT. Together with reference TRBV14 and TRBJ1-6, the CDR3 gives the full variable domain: EAGVTQFPSHSVIEKGQTVTLRCDPISGHDNLYWYRRVMGKEIKFLLHFVKESKQDESGMPNNRFLAERTGGTYSTLKVQPAELEDSGVYFCASSQDTGAPLHFGNGTRLTVT.

The chain couples TRBV6-4 to TRBJ2-7; D not resolved. This CDR3 has 15 amino acids. The V end lost 2 bases, the J end lost 0 bases, and 11 bases lay between the germline ends. Germline V lookup: CDR1 MRHNA, CDR2 SNTAGT. Written as DNA, the CDR3 is TGTGCCAGCAGTGACGACGGATTGAACTCCTACGAGCAGTACTTC. Protein sequence: CASSDDGLNSYEQYF.